These 32 T cell receptor beta chains share one sample of origin, sequenced in a study of blood T cell repertoires in COVID-19 (dated by TCRdb to about 2020). The method behind the library was the immunoSEQ multiplex PCR assay. Drawn from immuneACCESS, this table holds only the in-frame rearrangements with V and J called that TCRdb kept. Clones are partly lost; checked studies trace under half to an unresolved V gene and leave the rest unexplained. This sample is represented by 120,000 or so clones; approximately 80% of them were singletons. The top ten constitute approximately 35% of the sample. The sequenced sample consisted of peripheral blood. The receptors shown here come from a man between 35 and 55 years old with active or convalescent COVID-19.

This clone occurred a few times. The chain combines TRBV19 with TRBJ1-5, with a possible D match to TRBD1 (5 bases). Germline CDR1 reads LNHDA; CDR2 reads SQIVND (reference sequence). The germline V and J ends were trimmed by 6 bases and 6 bases, with 18 bases remaining between them. This CDR3 spans 15 amino acids. The CDR3 reads CASRMSREVSQPQHF. Here the CDR3 DNA reads TGTGCCAGTAGAATGAGCAGGGAGGTGTCTCAGCCCCAGCATTTT.

This clone was counted a single time. The CDR3 is CASTNMGQGVYGYTF. The CDR3, as DNA: TGTGCCAGTACCAATATGGGACAGGGGGTCTATGGCTACACCTTC. This chain joins TRBV19 and TRBJ1-2, with TRBD1 identical over 11 bases. The CDR3 loop spans 15 amino acids. Germline assignment: CDR1 LNHDA and CDR2 SQIVND (reference sequence). The V gene end was trimmed by 7 bases and the J gene end by 4 bases; junction bases not matched to a gene: 8.

The rearrangement links TRBV18 to TRBJ2-2; D possibly corresponds to TRBD2 (6 bases). The CDR3 sequence is 14 residues long. V dropped 6 bases and J dropped 3 bases, with 11 bases sitting between them. Looked up from germline, CDR1 is KGHSH and CDR2 is LQKENI. In nucleotides, the CDR3 is TGTGCCAGCTCCGCAAGGGACTACACCGGGGAGCTGTTTTTT. Residues: CASSARDYTGELFF.

This sequence joins TRBV15 and TRBJ2-1, with TRBD1 identical over 8 bases. Germline CDR1 reads LNHNV; CDR2 reads YYDKDF (reference sequence). The CDR3 has 16 residues. V shed 1 base, J shed 2 bases, and the junction held 4 bases outside the gene matches. CDR3 in amino acids: CATSRGGRGPYNEQFF. In DNA form, the CDR3 reads TGTGCCACCAGCAGAGGGGGCAGGGGGCCCTACAATGAGCAGTTCTTC.

This chain joins TRBV9 and TRBJ1-6; D possibly corresponds to TRBD1 (6 bases). Germline V lookup: CDR1 SGDLS, CDR2 YYNGEE. Trimming removed 4 bases from V and 8 bases from J, with 10 bases in between. The CDR3 consists of 13 residues. The CDR3 sequence: CASSLDSHSPLHF. DNA of the CDR3: TGTGCCAGCAGCTTGGACAGTCATTCACCCCTCCACTTT.

V gene TRBV21-1 combines with J gene TRBJ1-1. TRBV21-1 is noted as a pseudogene. The CDR3 runs to 16 residues. This chain's CDR3 is CASSKGGRGFWAEAFF. In nucleotides, the CDR3 is TGTGCCAGCAGCAAAGGGGGGAGGGGGTTTTGGGCTGAAGCTTTCTTT.

The chain has TRBV6-5 and TRBJ1-1, with D uncertain. The germline V gene has CDR1 MNHEY and CDR2 SVGAGI. V was pared by 6 bases and J by 6 bases, with 17 bases between. The CDR3 consists of 14 residues. The CDR3 DNA follows: TGTGCCAGCAGCTTAGCCGGAGGCCGGGCTGAAGCTTTCTTT. Translated, it gives CASSLAGGRAEAFF.

This clone occurred many times. The gene calls are TRBV5-6 and TRBJ2-1, with a weak D call TRBD2 (6 bases). Trimming took 3 bases from V and 4 from J, leaving 14 bases between them. Germline CDR1 SGHDT, CDR2 YYEEEE. The CDR3 consists of 15 residues. The CDR3 region is CASSSFRAGYNEQFF. The CDR3 DNA sequence: TGTGCCAGCAGCTCCTTCCGGGCGGGGTACAATGAGCAGTTCTTC.

This clone was detected once. This chain connects TRBV12-3 or TRBV12-4 to TRBJ1-5; D is unclear. The CDR3 extends over 12 amino acids. V dropped 7 bases and J dropped 0 bases, with 4 bases sitting between them. The CDR3 DNA reads as TGTGCCAGCACTCTTAGCAATCAGCCCCAGCATTTT. Translated, it gives CASTLSNQPQHF.

The chain combines TRBV6-6 with TRBJ1-5; TRBD1 is a possible D gene (6 bases). CDR1 and CDR2 from the germline V gene are MNHNY and SVGAGI (reference sequence). V dropped 2 bases and J dropped 1 base, with 9 bases sitting between them. The CDR3 totals 15 residues. As DNA, the CDR3 is TGTGCCAGCAGTTACATAGGACAGAGCAATCAGCCCCAGCATTTT. Translated, it gives CASSYIGQSNQPQHF.

Only a few counts were recorded for this clone. The chain uses TRBV7-2 and TRBJ2-7; D perhaps matches TRBD1 (6 bases). Trimming stripped 8 bases from V and 9 bases from J, with 17 bases between. The CDR3 totals 12 residues. The germline CDR1 and CDR2 sequences are SGHTA and FQGNSA. CDR3 bases: TGTGCCAGCGACTTAGGGCAGGGGTTGCAGTACTTC. It yields the protein CASDLGQGLQYF.

The table lists this clone with many counts. The chain combines TRBV30 with TRBJ2-7; 9 positions match TRBD2. The junction had 8 bases not matched to a gene; V was cut back by 4 bases and J by 7 bases. CDR1 is GTSNPN and CDR2 is SVGIG in the germline V gene (reference sequence). The CDR3 consists of 13 residues. CDR3 amino acids: CAWTASGVGEQYF. In DNA, the CDR3 is TGTGCCTGGACCGCTAGCGGGGTGGGAGAGCAGTACTTC.

The V gene is TRBV27, the J gene TRBJ2-7; possibly TRBD2 for D (6 bases). The germline gives CDR1 MNHEY, CDR2 SMNVEV (reference sequence). This CDR3 region has 14 residues. Trimming left V 5 bases short and J 7 bases short, with 18 bases between. This CDR3 reads CASSPRDVRGEQYF. The DNA of the CDR3 is TGTGCCAGCAGTCCTAGGGACGTCCGGGGGGAGCAGTACTTC.

The chain recombines TRBV11-3 with TRBJ1-6, with 7 nucleotides matching TRBD1. The germline gives CDR1 SGHNT, CDR2 YENEEA. The CDR3 totals 14 residues. After removal of 4 bases from V and 5 bases from J, the junction contained 2 bases not matched to a gene. The CDR3 DNA reads as TGTGCCAGCAGCTACGGGACAGATAATTCACCCCTCCACTTT. Its protein product is CASSYGTDNSPLHF.

The table lists this clone with a count of one. This chain links TRBV5-5 with TRBJ1-1; D unclear. Germline CDR1 SGHKS, CDR2 YYEKEE (reference sequence). V was trimmed by 1 base and J by 0 bases, leaving 10 bases between them. The CDR3 is 15 residues long. CDR3 in amino acids: CASSLSGEMNTEAFF. CDR3 nucleotides: TGTGCCAGCAGCTTGTCCGGGGAAATGAACACTGAAGCTTTCTTT. Combining the CDR3 with reference TRBV5-5 and TRBJ1-1 gives the whole variable domain DAGVTQSPTHLIKTRGQQVTLRCSPISGHKSVSWYQQVLGQGPQFIFQYYEKEERGRGNFPDRFSARQFPNYSSELNVNALLLGDSALYLCASSLSGEMNTEAFFGQGTRLTVV.

The rearrangement links TRBV6-5 to TRBJ2-7; TRBD1 matches 12 bases. V shed 7 bases and J 0 bases; nucleotides not matched to a gene: 4. Germline V gene lookup returns CDR1 MNHEY and CDR2 SVGAGI. CDR3 size: 15 residues. Here the CDR3 DNA reads TGTGCCAGCATAGGGGACAGGGGGCACTCCTACGAGCAGTACTTC. As protein: CASIGDRGHSYEQYF.

This rearrangement joins TRBV14 to TRBJ1-4; 9 bases map to TRBD1. Trimming cost V 4 bases and J 3 bases; bases outside gene matches: 3. In germline, CDR1 is SGHDN, CDR2 FVKESK. This CDR3 is built from 15 residues. Here the CDR3 reads CASSPRTGANEKLFF. CDR3 sequence (DNA): TGTGCCAGCAGCCCGCGGACAGGGGCTAATGAAAAACTGTTTTTT.

The V call is TRBV2, the J call TRBJ1-2; TRBD1 matches 11 bases. CDR3 length: 15 residues. CDR1 and CDR2 from the germline V gene are SNHLY and FYNNEI. J gave up 4 bases and V 7 bases, and 8 bases lay outside the gene matches. For the CDR3, the DNA is TGTGCCAGCAACGGACAGGGGGCCTTTTCCTATGGCTACACCTTC. This sequence encodes CASNGQGAFSYGYTF.

This rearrangement joins TRBV4-2 to TRBJ2-7; D is possibly TRBD2 (6 bases). V lost 0 bases to trimming and J lost 3 bases, with 18 bases between them. This CDR3 spans 17 amino acids. Germline V gives CDR1 LGHNA, CDR2 YNFKEQ. The CDR3 is CASSQDESPGVGYEQYF. The DNA of the CDR3 is TGTGCCAGCAGCCAAGACGAATCCCCGGGAGTGGGCTACGAGCAGTACTTC.

The chain has TRBV21-1 and TRBJ1-2; the table names TRBD1, a call not compared with the DNA. TRBV21-1 counts as a pseudogene. The CDR3 spans 13 residues. Here the CDR3 DNA reads TGTGCCAGCAGCAGGGACAGGGAATTTGGCTACACCTTC. Translating it yields CASSRDREFGYTF.

The rearrangement joins TRBV27 to TRBJ1-5; TRBD1 agrees at 7 bases. V lost 6 bases to trimming and J lost 2 bases; unmatched junction nucleotides: 7. CDR1 and CDR2 (germline): MNHEY, SMNVEV (reference sequence). CDR3 length equals 15 residues. In DNA, the CDR3 is TGTGCCAGCAGCCGAACTGGACAGGGCAATCAGCCCCAGCATTTT. Translation gives CASSRTGQGNQPQHF.

The rearrangement joins TRBV4-1 to TRBJ1-3; tentative D call: TRBD1 (5 bases). With 5 bases removed from V and 0 bases from J, the gap between germline ends came to 11 bases. CDR3 length: 15 residues. CDR1 and CDR2 (germline): MGHRA, YSYEKL. The CDR3 bases are TGCGCCAGCAGCAAACAGGAGAGCTCTGGAAACACCATATATTTT. Protein product: CASSKQESSGNTIYF.

This chain connects TRBV24-1 to TRBJ2-2; tentative D call: TRBD2 (5 bases). Germline V gene lookup returns CDR1 KGHDR and CDR2 SFDVKD. V was clipped by 7 bases and J by 6 bases, with 14 bases between them. The CDR3 runs to 14 residues. This chain's CDR3 is CATREAWAAGELFF. DNA for the CDR3: TGTGCCACCAGGGAGGCGTGGGCGGCCGGGGAGCTGTTTTTT.

This clone has just a few counts. The rearrangement links TRBV7-7 to TRBJ2-5; a possible D gene is TRBD2 (5 bases). The germline V gene has CDR1 SSHAT and CDR2 FNYEAQ (reference sequence). V lost 3 bases to trimming and J lost 5 bases, with 10 bases between them. The length of the CDR3 is 13 residues. The CDR3 DNA reads TGTGCCAGCAGCTTGGACCGCGGGGAGACCCAGTACTTC. It specifies CASSLDRGETQYF.

The table lists this clone with a count of one. This chain uses TRBV12-3 or TRBV12-4 with TRBJ1-1, with D perhaps matching TRBD1 (5 bases). This CDR3 has 13 residues. Trimming took off 7 bases at V and 4 bases at J, with 13 bases between the two ends. The CDR3 loop reads CASIPGGSTEAFF. CDR3 nucleotides: TGTGCCAGCATCCCCGGGGGATCCACTGAAGCTTTCTTT.

The J gene is TRBJ1-1, the V gene TRBV30, with no clear D. Trimming stripped 3 bases from V and 1 base from J, with 9 bases between. Germline V gene lookup returns CDR1 GTSNPN and CDR2 SVGIG (reference sequence). This CDR3 is built from 13 residues. In DNA, the CDR3 is TGTGCCTGGAGCCAGGCCTGGAACACTGAAGCTTTCTTT. Its protein is CAWSQAWNTEAFF.

The V and J genes are TRBV27 and TRBJ2-7; D unresolved. V lost 6 bases to trimming and J lost 3 bases, with 15 bases between them. CDR3 length: 14 amino acids. In germline, CDR1 is MNHEY, CDR2 SMNVEV (reference sequence). CDR3 residues: CASSLDIEHYEQYF. The CDR3 coding sequence is TGTGCCAGCAGCCTCGACATCGAGCACTACGAGCAGTACTTC.

The chain employs TRBV5-4 and TRBJ2-5; weak D call: TRBD1 (5 bases). This CDR3 contains 13 residues. Trimming pared 6 bases from V and 3 bases from J, leaving 12 bases between. CDR1 and CDR2 from the germline V gene are SGHNT and YYREEE (reference sequence). The CDR3: CASTRIGEETQYF. CDR3 nucleotide sequence: TGTGCCAGCACCCGAATAGGGGAAGAGACCCAGTACTTC.

The chain uses TRBV30 and TRBJ2-5; D might be TRBD1 (5 bases). The CDR3 is 12 amino acids. V lost 4 bases and J 4 bases, leaving 10 bases between the germline ends. In germline, CDR1 is GTSNPN, CDR2 SVGIG (reference sequence). The CDR3 sequence is CAWTGRGETQYF. DNA of the CDR3: TGTGCCTGGACTGGAAGGGGAGAGACCCAGTACTTC.

This chain links TRBV7-8 with TRBJ1-2; D is undetermined. Trimming took 5 bases from V and 8 from J, leaving 12 bases between them. The germline V gene encodes CDR1 SGHVS and CDR2 FQNEAQ. The CDR3 runs to 12 residues. CDR3 amino acids: CASSPATGGYTF. CDR3 coding DNA: TGTGCCAGCAGCCCGGCCACGGGGGGCTACACCTTC.

This clone has just a few counts. V and J are TRBV29-1 and TRBJ1-2, with 8 bases that match TRBD1. V dropped 3 bases and J dropped 8; count of bases not matched to a gene: 14. The CDR3 has 15 residues. Germline assignment: CDR1 SQVTM and CDR2 ANQGSEA. The CDR3 DNA reads TGCAGCGTTGATCAAAATGACAGGGGCGAAGGAGGCTACACCTTC. Translation: CSVDQNDRGEGGYTF.

This clone occurred many times. The chain recombines TRBV11-2 with TRBJ2-7; D call uncertain. Looked up from germline, CDR1 is SGHAT and CDR2 is FQNNGV. The CDR3 is made up of 12 amino acids. V gave up 3 bases and J gave up 1 base, with 4 bases separating them. In DNA, the CDR3 is TGTGCCAGCAGCTTCGGTTCCTACGAGCAGTACTTC. This gives the protein CASSFGSYEQYF.